This TCR beta chain was retrieved from a study of response to subunit inactivated influenza vaccine. A single record per CDR3 protein comes from TCRdb applying MiXCR to the RT-PCR reads. The table has about 570,000 distinct CDR3 sequences, about 11% seen once. There are many counts of this clonotype. Its target is not known. The CDR3 runs to 16 residues. V gave up 6 bases and J gave up 1 base, with 17 bases separating them. The germline V gene encodes CDR1 MDHEN and CDR2 SYDVKM. General study findings and limits: Seasonal influenza vaccination, on each occasion, was suggested by the authors to recruit few new T cells.

These data also featured in a second study, about T cells expressing NK-cell markers. This second report adds: 5'RACE template switching built TCR beta cDNA with unique molecular identifiers. HCMV seropositivity marked most of the eight sequenced donors; one was seronegative. Several experiments added an anti-gamma-delta TCR antibody to sort only alpha-beta TCR T cells.

The chain couples TRBV28 to TRBJ2-3; D unresolved. Sequences were derived from PBMCs from blood, sampled on the day of vaccination. The TCR sequence derives from a man between 45 and 60 years old who received an inactivated influenza vaccine. Here the CDR3 DNA reads TGTGCCAGCAGCTCCTCAACCTCGACTGGCACAGATACGCAGTATTTT. Amino acid sequence: CASSSSTSTGTDTQYF. Using reference TRBV28 and TRBJ2-3 for the parts outside the CDR3, the full variable domain is DVKVTQSSRYLVKRTGEKVFLECVQDMDHENMFWYRQDPGLGLRLIYFSYDVKMKEKGDIPEGYSVSREKKERFSLILESASTNQTSMYLCASSSSTSTGTDTQYFGPGTRLTVL.